The clone carrying this TCR beta chain has a handful of counts. Its antigen is unidentified. The PCR used 60 Vbeta and 13 Jbeta primers. Clones were sequenced by immunoSEQ multiplex PCR, and TCRdb holds only the in-frame ones, with some missing. Of about 180,000 clones listed, over 65% were seen once; the top ten hold over 2%. The sample comes from a study of cytomegalovirus exposure and HLA in healthy donors. V was pared by 3 bases and J by 1 base, with 11 bases of the junction left unmatched. CDR3 length: 17 amino acids. Germline assignment: CDR1 SNHLY and CDR2 FYNNEI. Whole-study findings and limits: Several of the most significant clusters appeared linked to common viral pathogens, based on a later analysis.

This rearrangement joins TRBV2 to TRBJ1-1; 7 bases are a match to TRBD1. The sequence derives from a man in his 60s in good health and CMV-seronegative. The sequenced sample was PBMCs. CDR3 residues: CASSDGGQGVWNTEAFF. CDR3 in DNA: TGTGCCAGCAGTGATGGAGGGCAGGGGGTTTGGAACACTGAAGCTTTCTTT.